The clone carrying this T cell receptor (beta chain) was observed many times. Its antigen is undetermined. This sample was included in a study of T-cell memory formation after mild COVID-19. The overall study: For the most part, TCR clusters were specific to one donor.

One entry per CDR3 protein results from TCRdb running MiXCR on the 5' RACE reads. Of 300,000 to 400,000 distinct CDR3 sequences detected, roughly 15% appear once; the ten largest clones hold 20% to 25%. Study findings and constraints: Pre-infection memory held some responding clones, suggesting pre-existing cross-reactive T cells responded. The study found contracting CD4+ clones mainly in CM and EM and contracting CD8+ clones in EMRA.

Looked up from germline, CDR1 is SGHTA and CDR2 is FQGNSA. With 5 bases removed from V and 6 bases from J, the gap between germline ends came to 12 bases. This CDR3 spans 13 amino acids. The origin of this receptor is a man aged 18-30 years who had mild COVID-19 (a few samples of this study predate the infection). Cell type and time point are not known. The chain uses TRBV7-2 and TRBJ2-3; D possibly corresponds to TRBD2 (6 bases). The specimen was PBMCs or a T cell subset sorted from them (not recorded which). DNA of the CDR3: TGTGCCAGCAGCCCCGTTGGGGGGGATACGCAGTATTTT. It yields the protein CASSPVGGDTQYF.